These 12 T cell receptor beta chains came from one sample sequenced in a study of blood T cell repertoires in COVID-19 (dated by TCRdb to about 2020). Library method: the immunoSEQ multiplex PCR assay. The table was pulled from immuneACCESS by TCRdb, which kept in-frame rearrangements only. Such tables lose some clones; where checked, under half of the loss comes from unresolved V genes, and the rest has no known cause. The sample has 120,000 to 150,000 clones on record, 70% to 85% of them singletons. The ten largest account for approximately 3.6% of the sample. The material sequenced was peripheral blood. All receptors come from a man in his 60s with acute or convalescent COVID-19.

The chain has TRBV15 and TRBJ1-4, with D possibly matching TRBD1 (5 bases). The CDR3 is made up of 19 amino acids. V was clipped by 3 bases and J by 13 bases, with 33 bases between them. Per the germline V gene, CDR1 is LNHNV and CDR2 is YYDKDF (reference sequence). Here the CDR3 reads CATSRIGLEGTYALGGLFF. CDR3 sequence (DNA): TGTGCCACCAGCAGGATCGGGCTCGAGGGGACCTACGCTCTGGGAGGACTGTTTTTT.

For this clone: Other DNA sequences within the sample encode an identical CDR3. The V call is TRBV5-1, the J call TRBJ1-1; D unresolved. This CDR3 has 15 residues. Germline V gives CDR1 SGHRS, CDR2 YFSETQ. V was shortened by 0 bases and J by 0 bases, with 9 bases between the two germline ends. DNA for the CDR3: TGCGCCAGCAGCTTGGGTGCAGGAATGAACACTGAAGCTTTCTTT. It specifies CASSLGAGMNTEAFF.

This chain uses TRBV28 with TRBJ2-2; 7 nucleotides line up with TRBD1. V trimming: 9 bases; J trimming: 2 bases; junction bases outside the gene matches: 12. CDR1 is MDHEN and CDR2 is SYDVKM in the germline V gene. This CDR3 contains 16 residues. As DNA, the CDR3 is TGTGCCAGTGTTAATATGGGACAGACTAACACCGGGGAGCTGTTTTTT. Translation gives CASVNMGQTNTGELFF.

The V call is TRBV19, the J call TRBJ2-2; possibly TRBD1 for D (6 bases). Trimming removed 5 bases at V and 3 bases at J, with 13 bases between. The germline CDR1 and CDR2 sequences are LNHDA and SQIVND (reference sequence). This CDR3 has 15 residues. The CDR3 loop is CASSATGTDTGELFF. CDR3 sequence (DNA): TGTGCCAGTAGTGCCACAGGGACCGACACCGGGGAGCTGTTTTTT.

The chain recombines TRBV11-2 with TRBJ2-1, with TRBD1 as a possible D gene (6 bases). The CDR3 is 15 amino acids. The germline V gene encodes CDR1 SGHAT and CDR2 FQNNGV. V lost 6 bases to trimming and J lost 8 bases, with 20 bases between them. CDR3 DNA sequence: TGTGCCAGCAGTTCCGTGACAGGATTGTTGGATGAGCAGTTCTTC. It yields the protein CASSSVTGLLDEQFF.

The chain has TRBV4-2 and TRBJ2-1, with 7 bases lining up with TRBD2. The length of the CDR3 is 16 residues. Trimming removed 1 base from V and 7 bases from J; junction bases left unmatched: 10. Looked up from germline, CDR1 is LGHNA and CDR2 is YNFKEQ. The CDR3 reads CASSQVPGAGWNEQFF. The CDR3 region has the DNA TGTGCCAGCAGCCAAGTGCCGGGAGCGGGGTGGAATGAGCAGTTCTTC.

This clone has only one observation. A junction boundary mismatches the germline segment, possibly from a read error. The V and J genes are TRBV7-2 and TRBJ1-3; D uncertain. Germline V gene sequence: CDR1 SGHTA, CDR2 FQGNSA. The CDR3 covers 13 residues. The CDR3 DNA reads TGTGCCAGCAGCCCGCGATTTGGAGACACCATATATTTT. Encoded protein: CASSPRFGDTIYF.

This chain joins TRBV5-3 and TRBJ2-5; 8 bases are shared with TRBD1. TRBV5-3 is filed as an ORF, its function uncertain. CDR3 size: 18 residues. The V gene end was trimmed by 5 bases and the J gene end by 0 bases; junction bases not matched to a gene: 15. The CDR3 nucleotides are TGTGCCAGAAGGCTGAGTGGGCGACAGGGGAAGTACCAAGAGACCCAGTACTTC. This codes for CARRLSGRQGKYQETQYF.

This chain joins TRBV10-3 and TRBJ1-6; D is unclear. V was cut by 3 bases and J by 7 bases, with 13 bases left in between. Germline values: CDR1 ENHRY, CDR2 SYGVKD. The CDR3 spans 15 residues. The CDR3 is CAISELQLVNSPLHF. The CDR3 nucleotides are TGTGCCATCAGTGAATTACAGTTGGTGAATTCACCCCTCCACTTT.

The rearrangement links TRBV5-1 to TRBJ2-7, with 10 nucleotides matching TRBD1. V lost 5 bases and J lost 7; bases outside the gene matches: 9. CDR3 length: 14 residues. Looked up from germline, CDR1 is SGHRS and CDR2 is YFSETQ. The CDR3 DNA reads TGCGCCAGCAGTCGGGGACAGGGGTCGTGGGAGCAGTACTTC. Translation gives CASSRGQGSWEQYF.

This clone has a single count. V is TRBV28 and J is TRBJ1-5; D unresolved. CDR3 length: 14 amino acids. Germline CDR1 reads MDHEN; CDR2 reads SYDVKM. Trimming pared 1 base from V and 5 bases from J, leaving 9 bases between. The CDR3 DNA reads TGTGCCAGCAGTTTATTCCTCTTCGATCAGCCCCAGCATTTT. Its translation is CASSLFLFDQPQHF.

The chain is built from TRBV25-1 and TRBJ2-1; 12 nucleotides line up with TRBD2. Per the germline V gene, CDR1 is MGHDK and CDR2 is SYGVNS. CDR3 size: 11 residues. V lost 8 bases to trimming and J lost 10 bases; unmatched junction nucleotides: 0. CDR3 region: CASGLAGEQFF. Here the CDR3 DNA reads TGTGCCAGCGGACTAGCGGGGGAGCAGTTCTTC. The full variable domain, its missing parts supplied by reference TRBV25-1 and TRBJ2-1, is EADIYQTPRYLVIGTGKKITLECSQTMGHDKMYWYQQDPGMELHLIHYSYGVNSTEKGDLSSESTVSRIRTEHFPLTLESARPSHTSQYLCASGLAGEQFFGPGTRLTVL.